This T cell receptor (beta chain) was captured in a study of neurological immune-mediated disorders. TCRdb fed the 5' RACE reads into MiXCR, producing one record per CDR3 protein. This table holds tens of thousands of distinct CDR3 sequences, around 4% found once. Germline assignment: CDR1 DFQATT and CDR2 SNEGSKA (reference sequence). V lost 0 bases, J lost 3 bases, and 8 bases stayed unmatched. The CDR3 consists of 16 residues. This clonotype was detected many times. The sequence came from a man aged 30 to 45 with multiple sclerosis. Sequences were obtained from PBMCs. This rearrangement joins TRBV20-1 to TRBJ2-1, with 7 positions matching TRBD2. Here the CDR3 reads CSARDPEASGYNEQFF. In DNA form, the CDR3 reads TGCAGTGCTAGAGATCCGGAGGCTAGCGGCTACAATGAGCAGTTCTTC.